This TCR beta chain comes out of a study of T cell responses to AZD1222 COVID-19 vaccine. Study-wide background: Second doses that came at about 4 or about 12 weeks were put together.

Sequenced by immunoSEQ multiplex PCR; TCRdb stores in-frame clones only, minus some. The sample shows more than 110,000 clones, about 92% of them seen only once. Germline V gives CDR1 SQVTM, CDR2 ANQGSEA. V gave up 3 bases and J gave up 8 bases, with 4 bases separating them. The CDR3 runs 9 residues. Findings and caveats of the study: Baseline seropositivity occurred in only a handful of AZD1222 recipients. Most donors were white British and more were female, and clonal diversity was possibly underestimated. Two doses of AZD1222 preceded a rise in Spike-specific TCR breadth and depth.

This clone was seen just once. The antigen remains unidentified. This clonotype originated in an adult in good health. J is TRBJ1-1 and V is TRBV29-1; D call uncertain. Here the sequenced sample was peripheral blood, taken on day 0 of AZD1222 vaccination. CDR3 DNA sequence: TGCAGCGTTGATGTGGAAGCTTTCTTT. Translation: CSVDVEAFF.